These 18 T cell receptor beta chains came from one sample sequenced in a study of blood T cell repertoires in COVID-19. Method: immunoSEQ multiplex PCR; TCRdb's copy keeps in-frame clones and lacks some. In the table there are approximately 87,000 clones, more than 85% of which are singletons. Sequences were obtained from peripheral blood. The receptor source for this set is a man between 65 and 79 years old with active or convalescent COVID-19.

The DNA for the CDR3 is TGTGCCAGCTCACCAGGGACTACTTATCAGCCCCAGCATTTT. Its protein is CASSPGTTYQPQHF. The chain recombines TRBV18 with TRBJ1-5, with a tentative D call TRBD1 (5 bases). Germline loops: CDR1 KGHSH, CDR2 LQKENI. This CDR3 spans 14 amino acids. V lost 2 bases and J 5 bases, leaving 10 bases between the germline ends.

This clone appeared once. Mismatch with germline at one junction end may stem from a read error. The chain carries TRBV12-3 or TRBV12-4 and TRBJ1-2; 8 positions match TRBD1. This CDR3 comprises 13 residues. CDR3 protein: CASSLDVLDRAYF. The CDR3 nucleotides are TGTGCCAGCAGTTTAGATGTCCTGGACAGGGCGTACTTC.

The gene calls are TRBV18 and TRBJ1-4, with unresolved D. CDR1 is KGHSH and CDR2 is LQKENI in the germline V gene. The CDR3 spans 14 residues. V was trimmed by 0 bases and J by 3 bases, leaving 5 bases between them. The chain's CDR3 is CASSPPSSNEKLFF. CDR3 sequence (DNA): TGTGCCAGCTCACCACCGTCGTCTAATGAAAAACTGTTTTTT.

The chain is built from TRBV6-5 and TRBJ1-4; the match to TRBD1 covers 7 bases. Germline assignment: CDR1 MNHEY and CDR2 SVGAGI. V lost 6 bases, J lost 4 bases, and 2 bases stayed unmatched. The CDR3 is 13 residues long. The CDR3: CASRGTVNEKLFF. The DNA of the CDR3 is TGTGCCAGCAGGGGGACAGTTAATGAAAAACTGTTTTTT.

The chain joins TRBV7-6 to TRBJ1-5; 11 bases are a match to TRBD1. Germline V lookup: CDR1 SGHVS, CDR2 FNYEAQ. CDR3 length equals 15 residues. Trimming removed 3 bases from V and 4 bases from J; junction bases left unmatched: 2. Here the CDR3 DNA reads TGTGCCAGCAGCTTCGGGGACAGGGGGAATCAGCCCCAGCATTTT. This codes for CASSFGDRGNQPQHF.

The V gene is TRBV5-4, the J gene TRBJ1-4, with unresolved D. V was clipped by 2 bases and J by 1 base, with 9 bases between them. Germline V CDR1 and CDR2: SGHNT, YYREEE (reference sequence). The CDR3 loop spans 15 amino acids. The CDR3 bases are TGTGCCAGCAGCTTCGGAGGGAGAACTAATGAAAAACTGTTTTTT. Translating gives CASSFGGRTNEKLFF. Full variable domain (rest looked up from reference TRBV5-4 and TRBJ1-4): ETGVTQSPTHLIKTRGQQVTLRCSSQSGHNTVSWYQQALGQGPQFIFQYYREEENGRGNFPPRFSGLQFPNYSSELNVNALELDDSALYLCASSFGGRTNEKLFFGSGTQLSVL.

This chain joins TRBV5-5 and TRBJ2-1, with 8 bases lining up with TRBD2. The V and J ends lost 4 bases and 5 bases, in that order; junction bases with no gene match: 5. In germline, CDR1 is SGHKS, CDR2 YYEKEE (reference sequence). This CDR3 spans 14 amino acids. CDR3 region: CASSITSGNNEQFF. The CDR3, as DNA: TGTGCCAGCAGCATCACTAGCGGCAACAATGAGCAGTTCTTC.

The count of this clone is one. The chain couples TRBV19 to TRBJ1-6, with 7 bases fitting TRBD1. With V trimmed by 4 bases and J by 8 bases, 11 bases remained unmatched. Germline V CDR1 and CDR2: LNHDA, SQIVND (reference sequence). The CDR3 is 16 amino acids. The CDR3 region has the DNA TGTGCCAGTAGTACCCCACAGGGGAGATGGGATTCACCCCTCCACTTT. Its protein is CASSTPQGRWDSPLHF.

The chain couples TRBV2 to TRBJ1-1; tentative D call: TRBD1 (5 bases). This CDR3 region has 14 residues. The germline V and J ends were trimmed by 4 bases and 2 bases, with 11 bases remaining between them. CDR1 is SNHLY, CDR2 FYNNEI, per germline. Here the CDR3 reads CASSGDRFNTEAFF. The CDR3 nucleotides are TGTGCCAGCAGTGGCGACAGATTTAACACTGAAGCTTTCTTT.

The rearrangement uses TRBV30 and TRBJ1-3; D is ambiguous. V lost 2 bases to trimming and J lost 0 bases, with 14 bases between them. CDR3 length: 16 residues. Per the germline V gene, CDR1 is GTSNPN and CDR2 is SVGIG (reference sequence). The CDR3 nucleotides are TGTGCCTGGAGTCCCCAGGAGCGGATCTCTGGAAACACCATATATTTT. It specifies CAWSPQERISGNTIYF.

The V call is TRBV19, the J call TRBJ1-6, with D unresolved. This CDR3 is built from 13 residues. Trimming shortened V by 1 base and J by 13 bases, and 11 bases separated the two germline ends. The germline V gene encodes CDR1 LNHDA and CDR2 SQIVND (reference sequence). The CDR3 region is CASSIGGREPLHF. The CDR3 region has the DNA TGTGCCAGTAGTATAGGAGGCCGCGAGCCCCTCCACTTT.

The chain uses TRBV19 and TRBJ1-3, with D unresolved. V was cut by 2 bases and J by 4 bases, with 9 bases left in between. Germline CDR1 LNHDA, CDR2 SQIVND (reference sequence). The CDR3 covers 14 residues. As DNA, the CDR3 is TGTGCCAGTAGTATACCGGGTACCGGAAACACCATATATTTT. Encoded protein: CASSIPGTGNTIYF.

In this sample, this clone turned up once. V gene TRBV30 combines with J gene TRBJ2-3; D gene unclear. CDR1 and CDR2 (germline): GTSNPN, SVGIG (reference sequence). V was trimmed by 2 bases and J by 5 bases, leaving 11 bases between them. The CDR3 covers 13 residues. This CDR3 reads CAWSSHRRDTQYF. The CDR3 coding sequence is TGTGCCTGGAGTTCGCACAGACGAGATACGCAGTATTTT. The full variable domain, completed using reference TRBV30 and TRBJ2-3, is SQTIHQWPATLVQPVGSPLSLECTVEGTSNPNLYWYRQAAGRGLQLLFYSVGIGQISSEVPQNLSASRPQDRQFILSSKKLLLSDSGFYLCAWSSHRRDTQYFGPGTRLTVL.

The V gene is TRBV7-8, the J gene TRBJ1-5; maybe TRBD1 (5 bases). The CDR3 spans 15 residues. V was trimmed by 2 bases and J by 3 bases, leaving 11 bases between them. Germline-derived CDR1 and CDR2 are SGHVS and FQNEAQ. This CDR3 reads CASSLNSGYNQPQHF. In nucleotides, the CDR3 is TGTGCCAGCAGCTTAAACTCAGGGTACAATCAGCCCCAGCATTTT.

The V and J genes are TRBV11-2 and TRBJ1-1; maybe TRBD1 (5 bases). The CDR3 is 14 amino acids. V was trimmed by 3 bases and J by 7 bases, leaving 15 bases between them. Germline CDR1 reads SGHAT; CDR2 reads FQNNGV. The CDR3 DNA reads TGTGCCAGCAGCTTGAGCGACCGACAGAATGAAGCTTTCTTT. It codes for CASSLSDRQNEAFF.

Only a few counts were recorded for this clone. This chain's CDR3 is CASSSSGLAVDTQYF. The CDR3 bases are TGTGCCAGCAGCTCATCTGGACTGGCGGTAGATACGCAGTATTTT. The chain uses TRBV5-4 and TRBJ2-3; D possibly corresponds to TRBD2 (5 bases). Looked up from germline, CDR1 is SGHNT and CDR2 is YYREEE (reference sequence). V was clipped by 3 bases and J by 5 bases, with 16 bases between them. The CDR3 is 15 amino acids.

The chain combines TRBV7-9 with TRBJ2-1, with 7 bases lining up with TRBD2. The CDR3 is 14 amino acids. Trimming took 0 bases from V and 5 from J; bases not matched to a gene: 1. CDR1 and CDR2 (germline): SEHNR, FQNEAQ (reference sequence). The CDR3 bases are TGTGCCAGCAGCTTAGCGGGAGGGAACAATGAGCAGTTCTTC. Its translation is CASSLAGGNNEQFF.

The chain couples TRBV6-5 to TRBJ2-3, with D possibly TRBD1 on 5 matching bases. Germline V gives CDR1 MNHEY, CDR2 SVGAGI. The CDR3 covers 15 residues. The ends were cut back, 6 bases at V and 2 bases at J, with 15 bases in the middle. This CDR3 reads CASRDTYGITDTQYF. Written as DNA, the CDR3 is TGTGCCAGCAGGGACACCTACGGAATCACAGATACGCAGTATTTT.